The 15 T cell receptor beta chains listed next were all sequenced from one sample in a study of cytomegalovirus exposure and HLA in healthy donors. The PCR used 60 Vbeta and 13 Jbeta primers. The method was immunoSEQ multiplex PCR; TCRdb's version includes in-frame clones alone and lacks a portion of them. Here the sample spans about 200,000 clones, approximately 82% being singletons. Sample: PBMCs. All receptors derive from a woman younger than 35 in good health and CMV-seronegative.

The chain uses TRBV5-4 and TRBJ2-1; 11 bases agree with TRBD1. This CDR3 comprises 14 residues. CDR1 and CDR2 (germline): SGHNT, YYREEE (reference sequence). J lost 5 bases, V lost 5 bases, and 3 bases had no gene match. CDR3 amino acids: CASSPGQGDNEQFF. Written as DNA, the CDR3 is TGTGCCAGCAGTCCGGGACAGGGGGACAATGAGCAGTTCTTC.

The chain recombines TRBV7-9 with TRBJ2-5, with D perhaps matching TRBD2 (6 bases). The CDR3 runs to 16 residues. Germline lookup yields CDR1 SEHNR and CDR2 FQNEAQ (reference sequence). V lost 0 bases and J lost 4, with 15 bases in between. The CDR3 sequence: CASSLAGSGVGETQYF. DNA of the CDR3: TGTGCCAGCAGCTTAGCGGGTAGCGGAGTGGGAGAGACCCAGTACTTC.

The chain carries TRBV27 and TRBJ1-5, with a weak D call TRBD1 (6 bases). The CDR3 consists of 14 residues. V was cut by 5 bases and J by 5 bases, with 13 bases left in between. Germline loops: CDR1 MNHEY, CDR2 SMNVEV (reference sequence). This CDR3 reads CASSLQGSDQPQHF. Here the CDR3 DNA reads TGTGCCAGCAGTCTACAGGGTTCGGATCAGCCCCAGCATTTT.

This chain uses TRBV19 with TRBJ2-1, with 7 bases lining up with TRBD1. The CDR3 is 14 residues long. Per germline, CDR1 LNHDA and CDR2 SQIVND (reference sequence). J lost 2 bases, V lost 3 bases, and 1 base had no gene match. CDR3 DNA: TGTGCCAGTAGTATCGGACAGGCCTACAATGAGCAGTTCTTC. It yields the protein CASSIGQAYNEQFF.

This clone occurred once. The chain carries TRBV7-9 and TRBJ2-7; 7 nucleotides align to TRBD2. This CDR3 is 12 amino acids long. CDR1 SEHNR and CDR2 FQNEAQ come from the germline V gene (reference sequence). With 3 bases clipped from V and 7 bases from J, the junction kept 3 bases outside the gene matches. The CDR3 loop reads CASSLWGGEQYV. The CDR3 DNA reads as TGTGCCAGCAGCTTGTGGGGGGGGGAGCAGTACGTC.

This chain connects TRBV15 to TRBJ2-1, with D uncertain. With 4 bases removed from V and 3 bases from J, the gap between germline ends came to 16 bases. The length of the CDR3 is 16 residues. Germline V gene lookup returns CDR1 LNHNV and CDR2 YYDKDF (reference sequence). CDR3 amino acids: CATSTPELGFYNEQFF. CDR3 coding DNA: TGTGCCACCAGCACCCCCGAGCTAGGATTCTACAATGAGCAGTTCTTC.

This clone was seen just once. The chain has TRBV28 and TRBJ2-3; 13 bases align to TRBD2. Per germline, CDR1 MDHEN and CDR2 SYDVKM. Trimming cost V 0 bases and J 3 bases; bases outside gene matches: 18. This CDR3 is built from 22 residues. The CDR3 sequence is CASSLWPVLGTSGASRTDTQYF. CDR3 sequence (DNA): TGTGCCAGCAGTTTATGGCCCGTTCTGGGGACTAGCGGGGCGAGTAGGACAGATACGCAGTATTTT.

The V gene is TRBV6-6, the J gene TRBJ2-3; 8 bases map to TRBD1. Germline V lookup: CDR1 MNHNY, CDR2 SVGAGI (reference sequence). J was trimmed by 7 bases and V by 7 bases; bases with no gene match: 7. The CDR3 is 13 residues long. CDR3: CASKTGESYTQYF. DNA for the CDR3: TGTGCCAGCAAGACAGGGGAATCGTATACGCAGTATTTT.

Comment on this clone: Other DNA sequences of this sample code for an identical CDR3. V usage is TRBV5-1 and J usage is TRBJ2-3; no definite D call. Trimming pared 3 bases from V and 2 bases from J, leaving 4 bases between. The CDR3 sequence is 12 residues long. Looked up from germline, CDR1 is SGHRS and CDR2 is YFSETQ. CDR3 loop: CASSSNTDTQYF. The CDR3 coding sequence is TGCGCCAGCAGCTCCAACACAGATACGCAGTATTTT.

The chain is built from TRBV27 and TRBJ2-2, with 12 bases fitting TRBD2. The J segment lost 11 bases and the V segment lost 0 bases, leaving 16 bases of the junction unmatched. The CDR3 extends over 19 amino acids. Germline CDR1 reads MNHEY; CDR2 reads SMNVEV (reference sequence). The CDR3 sequence: CASSLSPLAGGYRTLELFF. The CDR3 DNA is TGTGCCAGCAGTTTATCTCCACTAGCGGGAGGATACAGAACCTTAGAGCTGTTTTTT.

The chain employs TRBV5-1 and TRBJ2-4, with TRBD2 identical over 8 bases. Germline lookup yields CDR1 SGHRS and CDR2 YFSETQ. The CDR3 loop spans 17 amino acids. V shed 2 bases, J shed 0 bases, and the junction held 7 bases outside the gene matches. The CDR3 DNA is TGCGCCAGCAGCTTTGGCGGACTAGCAGTAGCCAAAAACATTCAGTACTTC. Amino acids: CASSFGGLAVAKNIQYF. Together with reference TRBV5-1 and TRBJ2-4, the CDR3 gives the full variable domain: KAGVTQTPRYLIKTRGQQVTLSCSPISGHRSVSWYQQTPGQGLQFLFEYFSETQRNKGNFPGRFSGRQFSNSRSEMNVSTLELGDSALYLCASSFGGLAVAKNIQYFGAGTRLSVL.

The chain is built from TRBV10-2 and TRBJ2-7; 9 nucleotides agree with TRBD2. Trimming at V came to 0 bases and at J to 6 bases, leaving 9 bases not matched to a gene. CDR1 and CDR2 from the germline V gene are WSHSY and SAAADI. The CDR3 covers 16 residues. The DNA for the CDR3 is TGCGCCAGCAGTGAGTCCGTGGGACTAGCCGTTTCCGAGCAGTACTTC. Translating it yields CASSESVGLAVSEQYF.

Concerning this clone: The identical CDR3 is also encoded by other nucleotide sequences in the sample. The CDR3 nucleotides read TGCGCCAGCAGCTTGGGGGGCCCATACAATGAGCAGTTCTTC. Translating gives CASSLGGPYNEQFF. The chain carries TRBV5-1 and TRBJ2-1; D perhaps matches TRBD1 (5 bases). V lost 0 bases to trimming and J lost 4 bases, with 8 bases between them. This CDR3 has 14 amino acids. Per the germline V gene, CDR1 is SGHRS and CDR2 is YFSETQ.

The V and J genes are TRBV30 and TRBJ2-1; 12 nucleotides align to TRBD2. V lost 4 bases, J lost 7 bases, and 8 bases stayed unmatched. This CDR3 has 15 residues. The germline V gene has CDR1 GTSNPN and CDR2 SVGIG (reference sequence). This chain's CDR3 is CAWTHPGTSGNEQFF. CDR3 DNA sequence: TGTGCCTGGACCCATCCTGGGACTAGCGGGAATGAGCAGTTCTTC.

Concerning this clone itself: The junction and the germline gene differ at one end; a read error may be behind it. The V gene is TRBV5-6, the J gene TRBJ1-2, with TRBD1 identical over 7 bases. CDR3 length: 14 amino acids. CDR1 is SGHDT and CDR2 is YYEEEE in the germline V gene. The CDR3 region has the DNA TGTGCCAGCAGCTCCGACAGGGCCTCCTATCGCTACACCTTC. Its translation is CASSSDRASYRYTF.